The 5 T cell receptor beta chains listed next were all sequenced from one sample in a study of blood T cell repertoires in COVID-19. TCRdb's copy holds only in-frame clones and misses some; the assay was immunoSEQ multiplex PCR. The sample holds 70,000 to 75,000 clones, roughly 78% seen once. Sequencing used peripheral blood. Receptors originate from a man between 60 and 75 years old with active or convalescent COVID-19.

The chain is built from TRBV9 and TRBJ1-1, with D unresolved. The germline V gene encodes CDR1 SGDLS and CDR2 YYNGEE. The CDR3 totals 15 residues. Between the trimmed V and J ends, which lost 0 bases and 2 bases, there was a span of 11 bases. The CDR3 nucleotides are TGTGCCAGCAGCGTAGCCCCGCGGGATAACACTGAAGCTTTCTTT. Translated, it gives CASSVAPRDNTEAFF.

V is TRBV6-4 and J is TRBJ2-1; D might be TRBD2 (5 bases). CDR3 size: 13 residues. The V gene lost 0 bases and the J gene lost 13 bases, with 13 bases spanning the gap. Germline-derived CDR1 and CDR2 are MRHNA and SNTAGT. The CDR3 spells CASSDSIEGKQFF. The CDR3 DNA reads TGTGCCAGCAGTGACTCGATCGAGGGAAAACAGTTCTTC.

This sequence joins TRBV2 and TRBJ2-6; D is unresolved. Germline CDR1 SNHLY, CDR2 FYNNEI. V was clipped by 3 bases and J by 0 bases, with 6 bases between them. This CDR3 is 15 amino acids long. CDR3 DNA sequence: TGTGCCAGCAGTGATTCAGACTCTGGGGCCAACGTCCTGACTTTC. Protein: CASSDSDSGANVLTF.

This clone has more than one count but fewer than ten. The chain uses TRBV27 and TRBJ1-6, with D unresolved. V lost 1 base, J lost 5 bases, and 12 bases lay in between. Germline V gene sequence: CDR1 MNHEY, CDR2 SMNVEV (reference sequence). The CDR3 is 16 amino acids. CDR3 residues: CASSLYPDGNNSPLHF. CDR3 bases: TGTGCCAGCAGTTTATACCCGGACGGGAATAATTCACCCCTCCACTTT.

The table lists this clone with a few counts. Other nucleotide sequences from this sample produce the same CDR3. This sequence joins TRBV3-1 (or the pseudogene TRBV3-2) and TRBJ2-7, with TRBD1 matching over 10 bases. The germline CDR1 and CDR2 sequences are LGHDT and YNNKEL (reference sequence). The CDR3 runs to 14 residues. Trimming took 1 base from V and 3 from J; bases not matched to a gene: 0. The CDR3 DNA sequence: TGTGCCAGCAGCCAAGGGACAGGGGGCTACGAGCAGTACTTC. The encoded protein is CASSQGTGGYEQYF.